One sample yielded the 26 T cell receptor beta chains listed below, sequenced in a study of cytomegalovirus exposure and HLA in healthy donors. The PCR ran on 60 Vbeta and 13 Jbeta primers. Generated by immunoSEQ multiplex PCR, the TCRdb table keeps only in-frame clones and is missing some. The sample includes about 190,000 clones, around 75% seen only once; the top ten take more than 6%. Sequenced: PBMCs. The receptors come from a man aged 35 to 55 in good health and CMV-seropositive.

This rearrangement joins TRBV7-6 to TRBJ2-1; 7 positions match TRBD2. The CDR3 has 17 amino acids. The V segment lost 5 bases and the J segment 3 bases; nucleotides outside the gene matches: 13. CDR1 is SGHVS and CDR2 is FNYEAQ in the germline V gene. CDR3 sequence (DNA): TGTGCCAGCAGCCCCTTAGTGGGGGACTACTTCTACAATGAGCAGTTCTTC. It encodes CASSPLVGDYFYNEQFF.

The V and J genes are TRBV6-4 and TRBJ2-7, with 8 positions matching TRBD1. Germline CDR1 is MRHNA and CDR2 is SNTAGT. After removal of 0 bases from V and 4 bases from J, the junction contained 5 bases not matched to a gene. The CDR3 is made up of 15 amino acids. The CDR3 coding sequence is TGTGCCAGCAGTGACTCTGGACAGGGAATATACGAGCAGTACTTC. It encodes CASSDSGQGIYEQYF.

Only a few counts were recorded for this clone. The chain carries TRBV5-6 and TRBJ1-4; the D is unclear. Per germline, CDR1 SGHDT and CDR2 YYEEEE. The CDR3 covers 12 residues. V lost 3 bases, J lost 6 bases, and 6 bases lay in between. CDR3 in amino acids: CASSSSDEKLFF. In nucleotides, the CDR3 is TGTGCCAGCAGCTCGTCAGATGAAAAACTGTTTTTT.

The chain joins TRBV5-1 to TRBJ2-5; 7 positions match TRBD2. CDR1 is SGHRS and CDR2 is YFSETQ in the germline V gene. The V and J ends lost 4 bases and 2 bases, in that order; junction bases with no gene match: 5. The CDR3 has 14 residues. As DNA, the CDR3 is TGCGCCAGCAGCCACGGGACTATGCAAGAGACCCAGTACTTC. It translates to CASSHGTMQETQYF. The full variable domain, in which reference TRBV5-1 and TRBJ2-5 provide the parts outside the CDR3, is KAGVTQTPRYLIKTRGQQVTLSCSPISGHRSVSWYQQTPGQGLQFLFEYFSETQRNKGNFPGRFSGRQFSNSRSEMNVSTLELGDSALYLCASSHGTMQETQYFGPGTRLLVL.

The V call is TRBV5-8, the J call TRBJ1-1; 8 positions agree with TRBD1. Germline CDR1 reads SGHTS; CDR2 reads YDEGEE. The CDR3 covers 17 residues. Unmatched junction bases numbered 20, after V lost 6 bases and J lost 7 bases. This chain's CDR3 is CASTPGAGGIGIDEAFF. The CDR3 nucleotides are TGTGCCAGCACCCCTGGGGCAGGGGGCATCGGAATCGATGAAGCTTTCTTT.

The rearrangement joins TRBV30 to TRBJ1-2; a possible D gene is TRBD1 (5 bases). This CDR3 has 14 amino acids. Trimming shortened V by 4 bases and J by 3 bases, and 15 bases separated the two germline ends. In germline, CDR1 is GTSNPN, CDR2 SVGIG (reference sequence). For the CDR3, the DNA is TGTGCCTGGACCCCCCTAGGGGCTGACTATGGCTACACCTTC. Translating gives CAWTPLGADYGYTF. Combining the CDR3 with reference TRBV30 and TRBJ1-2 gives the whole variable domain SQTIHQWPATLVQPVGSPLSLECTVEGTSNPNLYWYRQAAGRGLQLLFYSVGIGQISSEVPQNLSASRPQDRQFILSSKKLLLSDSGFYLCAWTPLGADYGYTFGSGTRLTVV.

The chain carries TRBV6-1 and TRBJ1-1; the match to TRBD1 covers 11 bases. Trimming removed 2 bases from V and 11 bases from J; junction bases left unmatched: 7. The CDR3 totals 14 residues. The V gene's germline CDR1 is MNHNS and CDR2 SASEGT. CDR3 sequence (DNA): TGTGCCAGCAGTGAAACCCGGACAGGGGGCAAGGCTTTCTTT. It codes for CASSETRTGGKAFF.

Of note for this clone: The germline gene is not matched at one end of the junction; a read error may be the cause. The V and J genes are TRBV6-4 and TRBJ2-2, with 8 bases identical to TRBD2. Germline V gives CDR1 MRHNA, CDR2 SNTAGT. This CDR3 contains 15 residues. CDR3 protein: CASSYSGGATGELFF. The CDR3 DNA sequence: TGTGCCAGCAGTTACTCCGGGGGGGCCACCGGGGAGCTGTTTTTT.

The chain is built from TRBV5-5 and TRBJ2-3; 7 nucleotides match TRBD2. CDR3 size: 13 residues. V gave up 8 bases and J gave up 4 bases; unmatched junction bases: 7. Germline V gene sequence: CDR1 SGHKS, CDR2 YYEKEE (reference sequence). The CDR3 protein is CASVEGGADTQYF. CDR3 nucleotides: TGTGCCAGTGTCGAGGGAGGGGCAGATACGCAGTATTTT.

In its sample, this clone was seen once. The chain carries TRBV10-3 and TRBJ2-3, with D possibly TRBD2 on 5 matching bases. Trimming removed 5 bases from V and 6 bases from J, with 24 bases in between. This CDR3 is 17 amino acids long. Germline CDR1 ENHRY, CDR2 SYGVKD. The CDR3 sequence is CAISPPVGAPEFDTQYF. CDR3 DNA: TGTGCCATCAGTCCACCGGTGGGAGCCCCCGAATTCGATACGCAGTATTTT.

The chain employs TRBV6-1 and TRBJ2-1, with 7 bases matching TRBD2. This CDR3 contains 15 residues. CDR1 is MNHNS, CDR2 SASEGT, per germline. V lost 6 bases to trimming and J lost 5 bases; unmatched junction nucleotides: 10. The CDR3 DNA reads TGTGCCAGCAGCCCCGGGGGAGGGGCGAACAATGAGCAGTTCTTC. Translated: CASSPGGGANNEQFF.

V is TRBV9 and J is TRBJ2-3, with D perhaps TRBD1 (6 bases). Trimming stripped 4 bases from V and 5 bases from J, with 11 bases between. The CDR3 runs 13 residues. Germline assignment: CDR1 SGDLS and CDR2 YYNGEE. Here the CDR3 DNA reads TGTGCCAGCAGCAACACAGGGATAGATACGCAGTATTTT. Encoded protein: CASSNTGIDTQYF.

The chain uses TRBV7-3 and TRBJ2-5, with a weak D call TRBD1 (5 bases). The V end was cut by 5 bases, the J end by 3 bases, with 13 bases between. The CDR3 sequence is 14 residues long. The germline V gene has CDR1 SGHTA and CDR2 FQGTGA. The CDR3 loop is CASSPFGAKETQYF. The DNA of the CDR3 is TGTGCCAGCAGCCCCTTTGGGGCGAAAGAGACCCAGTACTTC.

V is TRBV5-6 and J is TRBJ2-7; 11 nucleotides match TRBD1. This CDR3 has 15 amino acids. The germline gives CDR1 SGHDT, CDR2 YYEEEE. Losses at the gene ends were 4 bases for V and 2 bases for J; bases not matched to a gene: 5. The CDR3 is CASSLPGQGAYEQYF. CDR3 coding DNA: TGTGCCAGCAGCCTACCGGGACAGGGGGCCTACGAGCAGTACTTC. Combining the CDR3 with reference TRBV5-6 and TRBJ2-7 gives the whole variable domain DAGVTQSPTHLIKTRGQQVTLRCSPKSGHDTVSWYQQALGQGPQFIFQYYEEEERQRGNFPDRFSGHQFPNYSSELNVNALLLGDSALYLCASSLPGQGAYEQYFGPGTRLTVT.

The V call is TRBV7-3, the J call TRBJ1-1; 7 bases are a match to TRBD1. Germline values: CDR1 SGHTA, CDR2 FQGTGA. The J segment lost 1 base and the V segment lost 5 bases, leaving 1 base of the junction unmatched. This CDR3 contains 13 residues. CDR3 in amino acids: CASSQGGNTEAFF. The DNA for the CDR3 is TGTGCCAGCAGCCAGGGGGGGAACACTGAAGCTTTCTTT.

This chain joins TRBV19 and TRBJ1-1; a possible D gene is TRBD1 (5 bases). Trimming left V 4 bases short and J 6 bases short, with 21 bases between. CDR3 size: 16 residues. CDR1 and CDR2 from the germline V gene are LNHDA and SQIVND (reference sequence). CDR3 in amino acids: CASSKRHLSGVPEAFF. In DNA form, the CDR3 reads TGTGCCAGTAGTAAGAGACACCTCTCGGGGGTGCCTGAAGCTTTCTTT.

In DNA form, the CDR3 reads TGTGCCAGTAGTATGGTGGGGGCGAGCAATCAGCCCCAGCATTTT. Amino acid sequence: CASSMVGASNQPQHF. The J gene is TRBJ1-5, the V gene TRBV19; D perhaps matches TRBD1 (6 bases). The CDR3 spans 15 residues. The V gene lost 3 bases and the J gene lost 1 base, with 10 bases spanning the gap. Germline V gene data show CDR1 as LNHDA and CDR2 as SQIVND (reference sequence).

The genes are TRBV28 and TRBJ2-5, with 7 bases fitting TRBD1. The J call may be wrong; the DNA end is better matched by TRBJ2-7. Germline V gene lookup returns CDR1 MDHEN and CDR2 SYDVKM. The CDR3 runs to 15 residues. The DNA of the CDR3 is TGTGCCAGCAGCCCACTGGACAGGTTTATGGACGAGCAGTACTTC. Translating gives CASSPLDRFMDEQYF.

This chain links TRBV5-6 with TRBJ2-5; 7 bases are shared with TRBD2. Germline trimming cut 0 bases from V and 5 bases from J; bases unmatched to any gene: 7. Germline V gene sequence: CDR1 SGHDT, CDR2 YYEEEE. The CDR3 consists of 15 residues. The CDR3 protein is CASSLDGLGGETQYF. Written as DNA, the CDR3 is TGTGCCAGCAGCTTGGATGGACTAGGAGGCGAGACCCAGTACTTC.

The chain has TRBV27 and TRBJ2-1; D is uncertain. The CDR3 runs to 13 residues. Trimming removed 2 bases from V and 7 bases from J, with 9 bases in between. In germline, CDR1 is MNHEY, CDR2 SMNVEV (reference sequence). The CDR3 bases are TGTGCCAGCAGTTTAGTCACGGAGAATGAGCAGTTCTTC. The encoded protein is CASSLVTENEQFF.

The rearrangement joins TRBV5-1 to TRBJ2-1; 10 bases align to TRBD2. Losses at the gene ends were 0 bases for V and 7 bases for J; bases not matched to a gene: 10. CDR3 length: 17 amino acids. Per germline, CDR1 SGHRS and CDR2 YFSETQ. The CDR3 DNA is TGCGCCAGCAGCTTGGGGGGGACTAGCGCGGGGCGGAATGAGCAGTTCTTC. This encodes CASSLGGTSAGRNEQFF.

This clone was recorded a few times. This chain uses TRBV2 with TRBJ1-5; D unresolved. The V and J ends lost 8 bases and 5 bases respectively, with 16 bases between them. The CDR3 runs 14 residues. The germline V gene has CDR1 SNHLY and CDR2 FYNNEI. This CDR3 is CASALTPYDQPQHF. In DNA, the CDR3 is TGTGCCAGCGCCTTGACACCGTATGATCAGCCCCAGCATTTT.

V is TRBV19 and J is TRBJ2-3, with TRBD2 identical over 13 bases. The V gene's germline CDR1 is LNHDA and CDR2 SQIVND (reference sequence). V gave up 8 bases and J gave up 0 bases; unmatched junction bases: 2. The CDR3 spans 15 residues. The CDR3 nucleotides are TGTGCCAGTGGGACTAGCGGGGTTAGCACAGATACGCAGTATTTT. This encodes CASGTSGVSTDTQYF.

This clone was observed a handful of times. The chain has TRBV7-3 and TRBJ2-7; a possible D gene is TRBD2 (5 bases). Germline assignment: CDR1 SGHTA and CDR2 FQGTGA. This CDR3 has 14 amino acids. Trimming cost V 3 bases and J 5 bases, with 14 bases left between them. CDR3: CASSFRRGTHEQYF. The CDR3 DNA reads TGTGCCAGCAGCTTCAGACGGGGAACCCACGAGCAGTACTTC. The variable domain in full, with the rest retrieved from reference TRBV7-3 and TRBJ2-7, is GAGVSQTPSNKVTEKGKYVELRCDPISGHTALYWYRQSLGQGPEFLIYFQGTGAADDSGLPNDRFFAVRPEGSVSTLKIQRTERGDSAVYLCASSFRRGTHEQYFGPGTRLTVT.

This clone was seen a single time. The chain links TRBV4-1 to TRBJ1-2; D might be TRBD1 (6 bases). The CDR3 is made up of 12 amino acids. Germline CDR1 reads MGHRA; CDR2 reads YSYEKL. V lost 7 bases and J lost 10, with 16 bases in between. CDR3 in amino acids: CASTTLDRNYTF. DNA of the CDR3: TGCGCCAGCACTACCCTTGACAGGAACTACACCTTC.

The rearrangement links TRBV11-2 to TRBJ2-7; D possibly corresponds to TRBD2 (6 bases). This CDR3 has 16 residues. Germline-derived CDR1 and CDR2 are SGHAT and FQNNGV. V dropped 1 base and J dropped 2 bases, with 15 bases sitting between them. The CDR3 sequence: CASSLALGGRTYEQYF. CDR3 nucleotide sequence: TGTGCCAGCAGCTTAGCCCTTGGAGGGAGAACCTACGAGCAGTACTTC.